This TCR beta chain emerged from a study of blood T cell repertoires in COVID-19. Looking at the study overall: PBMCs, B-cell-depleted T cells, or T cells provided the cDNA or gDNA that made up the material.

Authors' processing steps: Estimates of nucleated cell counts were drawn from the amplification of reference gene primers. Clones were sequenced by immunoSEQ multiplex PCR, and TCRdb holds only the in-frame ones, with some missing. V and J calls and clone size follow that table, whereas D and trimming were derived from the DNA. The data show about 110,000 clones, roughly 84% seen once. The CDR3 runs to 14 residues. With 5 bases removed from V and 6 bases from J, the gap between germline ends came to 14 bases. Germline CDR1 and CDR2: MDHEN and SYDVKM. The receptor was derived from a woman between 70 and 85 years old who had recovered from COVID-19. Sequencing was carried out using peripheral blood. J is TRBJ1-5 and V is TRBV28; D possibly corresponds to TRBD1 (5 bases). CDR3 region: CASSRAGYSQPQHF. CDR3 nucleotides: TGTGCCAGCAGTAGGGCAGGGTATAGTCAGCCCCAGCATTTT.